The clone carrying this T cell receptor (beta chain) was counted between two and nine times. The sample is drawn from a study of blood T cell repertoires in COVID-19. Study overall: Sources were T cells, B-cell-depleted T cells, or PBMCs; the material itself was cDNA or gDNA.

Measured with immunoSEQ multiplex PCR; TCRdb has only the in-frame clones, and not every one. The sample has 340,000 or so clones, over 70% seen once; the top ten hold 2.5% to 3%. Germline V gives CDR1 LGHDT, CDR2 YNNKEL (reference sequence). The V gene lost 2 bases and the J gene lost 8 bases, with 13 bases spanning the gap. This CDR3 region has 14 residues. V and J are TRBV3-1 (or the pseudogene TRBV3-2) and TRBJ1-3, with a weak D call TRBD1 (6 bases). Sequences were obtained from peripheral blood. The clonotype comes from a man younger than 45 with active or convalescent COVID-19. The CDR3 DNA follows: TGTGCCAGCAGCCAAATCTTGGGGGCCTACACCATATATTTT. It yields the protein CASSQILGAYTIYF.